This record looks at one T cell receptor beta chain sequence and its context. The sample carries other DNA sequences with the same CDR3. This entry comes from a study of shared clonotypes between healthy human individuals. At the level of the study: CD4 naive cells filled three plates per donor, CD4 memory three, CD8 naive two and CD8 memory one.

The test was conducted at deep level. Several immunoSEQ plates held equal portions of the genomic DNA taken from each subset. The table came from immunoSEQ multiplex PCR; TCRdb's copy has only in-frame clones and leaves some out. Of around 2,000,000 clones listed, roughly 95% are singletons. Naive CD8 populations comprised CD45RO-negative cells positively selected for CCR7, excluding terminally differentiated effector memory CD45RA+ cells. None of the donors, who were healthy HIV-negative adults, had recently had acute infections or vaccinations. The origin of this receptor is a young man in good health. Sequenced input: naive CD8+ T cells sorted from blood.

The CDR3 sequence: CASSLAGGTYEQYF. The CDR3 nucleotides read TGTGCCAGCAGCTTGGCGGGAGGGACCTACGAGCAGTACTTC. The V call is TRBV7-2, the J call TRBJ2-7; 9 nucleotides match TRBD2. The CDR3 covers 14 residues. V shed 3 bases and J 2 bases; nucleotides not matched to a gene: 2. Germline V lookup: CDR1 SGHTA, CDR2 FQGNSA.